This entry describes one T cell receptor beta chain. The antigen is unknown. This specimen comes from a study of T cell repertoires in cytomegalovirus infection. Study-wide background: Peptides in the study included HLA-C-restricted and HLA-B-restricted CMV epitopes. Matching HLA type and CMV infection were both indicated by public TCR beta signatures. Study outcomes and limitations: Pooled public TCR beta family frequency picked out CMV carriers with the relevant HLA. Ex vivo responses were dominated by HLA-C-restricted CMV-specific TCR beta clonotypes.

TCRdb itself ran the reads through MiXCR, one entry per CDR3 protein. The table has approximately 990,000 distinct CDR3 sequences, around 30% seen once. CDR1 is ENHRY, CDR2 SYGVKD, per germline. The V end lost 0 bases, the J end lost 8 bases, and 11 bases lay between the germline ends. CDR3 length: 14 residues. This receptor was taken from a human donor in good health (CMV status not recorded). Some clones in this sample may be carry-over from other donors' samples. The sample in question was cultured CD8+ T cells from PBMCs, obtained from culture after CMV antigen stimulation. The V gene is TRBV10-3, the J gene TRBJ1-5, with a weak D call TRBD1 (5 bases). In nucleotides, the CDR3 is TGTGCCATCAGTGAGTCGGGGCCGGTTGAGCCCCAGCATTTT. Protein product: CAISESGPVEPQHF.